This T cell receptor (beta chain) was sequenced for a study of T cell responses to AZD1222 COVID-19 vaccine. Whole-study results and caveats: Across the whole spike, CD4 TCRs peaked at regions 160-218 and 743-854. Receipt of two AZD1222 doses was followed by a rise in Spike-specific TCR breadth and depth. Without day 14 samples, only post-peak T cell repertoires were studied.

This CDR3 is 15 amino acids long. Germline loops: CDR1 SGHDT, CDR2 YYEEEE. V shed 0 bases and J 0 bases; nucleotides not matched to a gene: 0. The protocol was immunoSEQ multiplex PCR, while the TCRdb copy is restricted to in-frame clones and leaves out a portion. The repertoire holds 78,000 or so clones, with around 80% as singletons. Combined were second doses at about 4 or about 12 weeks. Note on this clone: What it binds is unknown.

The clonotype originates from an adult who received the AZD1222 COVID-19 vaccine. The chain employs TRBV5-6 and TRBJ2-1; 7 bases map to TRBD1. This specimen was peripheral blood, taken 28 days after the second AZD1222 dose. CDR3 nucleotide sequence: TGTGCCAGCAGCTTGGGACAGGGCTCCTACAATGAGCAGTTCTTC. Amino acid sequence: CASSLGQGSYNEQFF.